The source of this T cell receptor beta chain is a study of OX40 agonist ivuxolimab in advanced cancers. The wider study: Dose-escalation patients were diagnosed with hepatocellular carcinoma, melanoma, renal cell cancer or head and neck cancer.

CDR3 size: 14 residues. Germline assignment: CDR1 SQVTM and CDR2 ANQGSEA. Trimming pared 7 bases from V and 4 bases from J, leaving 18 bases between. Profiling relied on immunoSEQ multiplex PCR, and the TCRdb table lists in-frame clones only, not all of them. The data show roughly 79,000 clones, more than 80% seen once. Sequenced here: CD4+ or CD8+ T cells sorted from blood, sampled in a trial of the OX40 agonist ivuxolimab. The sequence was obtained from an adult with an advanced solid tumor such as melanoma, head and neck, liver or kidney cancer. V is TRBV29-1 and J is TRBJ2-3, with a possible D match to TRBD2 (6 bases). CDR3 sequence reads: CSAMGGLWADTQYF. In DNA, the CDR3 is TGCAGCGCTATGGGAGGATTATGGGCAGATACGCAGTATTTT.